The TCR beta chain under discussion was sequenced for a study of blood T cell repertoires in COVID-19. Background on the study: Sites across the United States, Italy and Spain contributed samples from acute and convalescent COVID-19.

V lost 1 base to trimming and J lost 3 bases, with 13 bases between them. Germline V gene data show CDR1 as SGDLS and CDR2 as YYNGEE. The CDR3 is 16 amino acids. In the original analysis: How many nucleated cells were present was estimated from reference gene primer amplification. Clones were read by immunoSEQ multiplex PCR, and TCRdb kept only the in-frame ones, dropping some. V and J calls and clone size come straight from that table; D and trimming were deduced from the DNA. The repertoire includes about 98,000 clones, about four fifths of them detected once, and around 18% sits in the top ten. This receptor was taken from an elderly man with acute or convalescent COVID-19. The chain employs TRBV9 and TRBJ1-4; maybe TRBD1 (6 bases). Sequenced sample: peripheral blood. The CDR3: CASSVNTGSPNEKLFF. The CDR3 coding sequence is TGTGCCAGCAGCGTAAATACAGGGTCCCCTAATGAAAAACTGTTTTTT.